A single sample gave rise to the 23 T cell receptor beta chains below, sequenced in a study of glioma-infiltrating T cells. Amplification of TCR alpha and beta CDR3 regions from RNA used iRepertoire nested multiplex PCR. TCRdb recomputed calls from the multiplex PCR reads with MiXCR, one row per CDR3 protein. This repertoire shows about 210,000 distinct CDR3 sequences, over 30% found once; its top ten account for 20% to 25%. Sequencing used glioma tissue, nonneoplastic brain tissue, or PBMCs (not recorded which). The receptors come from a human donor with low-grade glioma or glioblastoma, undergoing nonglioma brain surgery, or in good health (not recorded which).

This clonotype has at least ten counts. The gene calls are TRBV28 and TRBJ2-2, with 11 bases lining up with TRBD2. The CDR3 spans 17 residues. Trimming cost V 0 bases and J 7 bases; bases outside gene matches: 7. CDR1 MDHEN and CDR2 SYDVKM come from the germline V gene. The DNA of the CDR3 is TGTGCCAGCAGTTTATGGTCAACTAGCGGGAGCATCGGGGAGCTGTTTTTT. It translates to CASSLWSTSGSIGELFF.

This clonotype was counted only a few times. CDR3 region: CASSQDTGRDSLIGANVLTF. CDR3 nucleotide sequence: TGTGCCAGCAGCCAAGATACCGGAAGGGACTCCTTAATTGGGGCCAACGTCCTGACTTTC. The chain couples TRBV4-2 to TRBJ2-6; a possible D gene is TRBD2 (6 bases). The CDR3 has 20 amino acids. Trimming pared 0 bases from V and 3 bases from J, leaving 21 bases between. Germline V gene data show CDR1 as LGHNA and CDR2 as YNFKEQ.

Regarding this clonotype: A read error may account for a junction end that differs from germline. The chain joins TRBV4-1 to TRBJ1-2; D is unresolved. The CDR3 is 15 residues long. Germline V gene data show CDR1 as MGHRA and CDR2 as YSYEKL. CDR3 residues: CASIQERSQALGYTF. The CDR3 nucleotides read TGCGCCAGCATCCAAGAGAGATCGCAGGCCCTTGGCTACACCTTC.

CDR3 loop: CSAKDQTLAGGRYEQYF. CDR3 nucleotide sequence: TGCAGTGCTAAGGACCAAACTCTAGCAGGAGGGAGGTACGAGCAGTACTTC. This sequence joins TRBV20-1 and TRBJ2-7; possible D gene TRBD2, 6 bases. The germline V gene has CDR1 DFQATT and CDR2 SNEGSKA (reference sequence). V was shortened by 4 bases and J by 4 bases, with 26 bases between the two germline ends. The CDR3 has 17 residues.

Note on this clonotype: Possible read error: a much larger clone is one base away. CDR3 region: CASSVRTGDYNEQYF. The CDR3 DNA sequence: TGTGCCAGCAGTGTACGGACAGGGGACTACAATGAGCAGTACTTC. The genes are TRBV6-4 and TRBJ2-7; 9 positions match TRBD1. CDR1 and CDR2 from the germline V gene are MRHNA and SNTAGT. V shed 4 bases, J shed 7 bases, and the junction held 11 bases outside the gene matches. This CDR3 has 15 residues.

The table lists this clonotype with many counts. The DNA of the CDR3 is TGTGCCAGCACATTCCCCACAGCGGGCGGAACAGCCTACAATGAGCAGTTCTTC. Translation gives CASTFPTAGGTAYNEQFF. The chain uses TRBV6-1 and TRBJ2-1, with TRBD2 as a possible D gene (6 bases). Germline V lookup: CDR1 MNHNS, CDR2 SASEGT. Trimming removed 7 bases from V and 2 bases from J, with 24 bases in between. CDR3 length: 18 residues.

The chain recombines TRBV28 with TRBJ2-7, with a tentative D call TRBD2 (5 bases). V was shortened by 5 bases and J by 3 bases, with 14 bases between the two germline ends. The germline gives CDR1 MDHEN, CDR2 SYDVKM. The CDR3 consists of 14 residues. DNA for the CDR3: TGTGCCAGCAGTCCCCTAACGACTATCTACGAGCAGTACTTC. It specifies CASSPLTTIYEQYF.

Concerning this clonotype itself: A junction end diverges from the germline sequence, so it may reflect a read error. The chain links TRBV27 to TRBJ2-5; TRBD1 matches 7 bases. The CDR3 totals 14 residues. Germline values: CDR1 MNHEY, CDR2 SMNVEV (reference sequence). The CDR3 coding sequence is TGTGCCAGCATACCGTTACAGGGGATGGGTCCCCAGTCCTTC. This encodes CASIPLQGMGPQSF.

Comment on this clonotype: A read error may produce the germline difference seen at one junction end. This chain uses TRBV5-1 with TRBJ1-1, with 12 bases aligning to TRBD1. The CDR3 is 15 residues long. Germline CDR1 SGHRS, CDR2 YFSETQ. The DNA of the CDR3 is TGTGCCAGCAGCCCCGCCGGGACAGGGGGCAGTGAAGCTTTCTTT. It translates to CASSPAGTGGSEAFF.

There are many counts of this clonotype. The chain links TRBV7-3 to TRBJ2-3; 11 nucleotides agree with TRBD2. CDR3 size: 16 residues. Germline values: CDR1 SGHTA, CDR2 FQGTGA. Trimming took 3 bases from V and 2 from J; bases not matched to a gene: 4. DNA of the CDR3: TGTGCCAGCAGCTTCGGACTAGCGGGTTTCACAGATACGCAGTATTTT. It yields the protein CASSFGLAGFTDTQYF.

This clonotype was recorded many times. V usage is TRBV7-9 and J usage is TRBJ2-1, with TRBD2 matching 9 bases. The junction had 8 bases not matched to a gene; V was cut back by 4 bases and J by 7 bases. The CDR3 is made up of 15 amino acids. Per the germline V gene, CDR1 is SEHNR and CDR2 is FQNEAQ (reference sequence). The CDR3 DNA follows: TGTGCCAGCAGCTCTGTGCTAGCGGGAAAGAATGAGCAGTTCTTC. Translating it yields CASSSVLAGKNEQFF.

This chain connects TRBV5-4 to TRBJ2-5; D gene unclear. The germline CDR1 and CDR2 sequences are SGHNT and YYREEE (reference sequence). V shed 0 bases and J shed 2 bases, with 8 bases lying between them. The length of the CDR3 is 14 residues. CDR3 region: CASSLAAAQETQYF. In nucleotides, the CDR3 is TGTGCCAGCAGCTTGGCGGCAGCACAAGAGACCCAGTACTTC.

Many counts were recorded for this clonotype. V is TRBV27 and J is TRBJ2-7, with 13 nucleotides matching TRBD2. With 2 bases clipped from V and 7 bases from J, the junction kept 5 bases outside the gene matches. The CDR3 length is 15 residues. The V gene's germline CDR1 is MNHEY and CDR2 SMNVEV (reference sequence). The CDR3 DNA follows: TGTGCCAGCAGTTTAGGACTAGCGGGAGCGCAAGAGCAGTACTTC. This translates into CASSLGLAGAQEQYF.

The rearrangement joins TRBV6-2 or TRBV6-3 to TRBJ1-1; TRBD1 agrees at 7 bases. The V gene's germline CDR1 is MNHEY and CDR2 SVGEGT. The junction had 32 bases not matched to a gene; V was cut back by 7 bases and J by 0 bases. CDR3 length equals 23 residues. The CDR3: CASIYPSELYKQGKRCMNTEAFF. The CDR3 DNA sequence: TGTGCCAGCATCTACCCCTCGGAGCTTTATAAACAGGGGAAACGGTGCATGAACACTGAAGCTTTCTTT.

This clonotype was detected ten times or more. The V call is TRBV5-1, the J call TRBJ2-5; 7 bases match TRBD1. The CDR3 length is 13 residues. J lost 3 bases, V lost 7 bases, and 6 bases had no gene match. Germline CDR1 is SGHRS and CDR2 is YFSETQ. The CDR3 region has the DNA TGCGCCAGCCGACAGGGTGATAAAGAGACCCAGTACTTC. Translating gives CASRQGDKETQYF.

This clonotype appeared many times. This sequence joins TRBV29-1 and TRBJ1-5; D call uncertain. Germline V gives CDR1 SQVTM, CDR2 ANQGSEA. V was cut by 6 bases and J by 2 bases, with 8 bases left in between. CDR3 length equals 12 residues. Here the CDR3 DNA reads TGCAGCGTCGGGCAGGGCAATCAGCCCCAGCATTTT. Protein: CSVGQGNQPQHF.

At least ten counts were recorded for this clonotype. The chain is built from TRBV20-1 and TRBJ2-7; a weak D match, TRBD2 (5 bases). V lost 3 bases and J 0 bases, leaving 24 bases between the germline ends. This CDR3 contains 18 residues. Germline values: CDR1 DFQATT, CDR2 SNEGSKA (reference sequence). CDR3 sequence (DNA): TGCAGTGCTAGTGAGGGAAGAGCGATCTCCTTGCTCTCCTACGAGCAGTACTTC. Its translation: CSASEGRAISLLSYEQYF.

This clonotype was recorded many times. The chain is built from TRBV20-1 and TRBJ2-1; 10 bases agree with TRBD2. This CDR3 comprises 16 residues. Per germline, CDR1 DFQATT and CDR2 SNEGSKA (reference sequence). After removal of 3 bases from V and 8 bases from J, the junction contained 13 bases not matched to a gene. The chain's CDR3 is CSASRGTSVGTDEQFF. The CDR3 DNA reads as TGCAGTGCTAGTCGCGGGACTAGCGTTGGAACCGATGAGCAGTTCTTC.

The rearrangement joins TRBV6-1 to TRBJ2-7, with 14 positions matching TRBD2. The CDR3 has 16 amino acids. Germline V gene data show CDR1 as MNHNS and CDR2 as SASEGT. With V trimmed by 6 bases and J by 6 bases, 10 bases remained unmatched. The CDR3 DNA sequence: TGTGCCAGCAGAGCCCTGGGACTAGCGGGAGAGTTCGAGCAGTACTTC. Translation gives CASRALGLAGEFEQYF.

This clonotype was recorded at least ten times. V and J are TRBV7-2 and TRBJ2-5; D call uncertain. The V gene's germline CDR1 is SGHTA and CDR2 FQGNSA. Trimming cost V 1 base and J 3 bases, with 9 bases left between them. This CDR3 has 14 residues. For the CDR3, the DNA is TGTGCCAGCAGCTTAGTGGTGGTTGAAGAGACCCAGTACTTC. Translated: CASSLVVVEETQYF.

This clonotype has a count of ten or more. This rearrangement joins TRBV7-2 to TRBJ2-2; D is unclear. V lost 5 bases and J 3 bases, leaving 10 bases between the germline ends. CDR3 length: 14 residues. Germline assignment: CDR1 SGHTA and CDR2 FQGNSA. The CDR3 protein is CASSPARYTGELFF. DNA of the CDR3: TGTGCCAGCAGCCCCGCCCGCTACACCGGGGAGCTGTTTTTT. Drawing the rest from reference TRBV7-2 and TRBJ2-2, the complete variable domain is GAGVSQSPSNKVTEKGKDVELRCDPISGHTALYWYRQSLGQGLEFLIYFQGNSAPDKSGLPSDRFSAERTGGSVSTLTIQRTQQEDSAVYLCASSPARYTGELFFGEGSRLTVL.

V usage is TRBV5-1 and J usage is TRBJ2-1; 8 bases map to TRBD1. The ends lost 3 bases at V and 6 bases at J; junction bases unmatched: 8. Looked up from germline, CDR1 is SGHRS and CDR2 is YFSETQ. The CDR3 totals 15 residues. The CDR3 loop reads CASSSGQGGLNEQFF. The CDR3 DNA is TGCGCCAGCAGCTCTGGACAGGGAGGCCTCAATGAGCAGTTCTTC.

Comment on this clonotype: A single base separates this from a much larger clone, so it may be a read error. V gene TRBV7-9 combines with J gene TRBJ1-1; D may be TRBD1 (6 bases). Trimming removed 2 bases at V and 7 bases at J, with 14 bases between. CDR1 and CDR2 from the germline V gene are SEHNR and FQNEAQ (reference sequence). CDR3 length: 14 residues. The chain's CDR3 is CASSLQGGDIEAFF. The CDR3 DNA follows: TGTGCCAGCAGCTTACAGGGCGGGGACATTGAAGCTTTCTTT.